This T cell receptor beta chain was identified during a study of CD8 T cells in Susac syndrome. Regarding this clonotype: One end of the junction varies from germline; a read error may be responsible.

When the RNA was reverse transcribed, random hexamers were used with an input of about 0.45 to 1 ug. TCRdb re-derived calls from the immunoSEQ multiplex PCR reads in MiXCR, one entry per CDR3 protein. The sample holds fewer than 200,000 distinct CDR3 sequences, approximately 95% seen once. FACS was used to enrich TEMRA cells, whereas the CD8+ and CD4+ T cells were obtained by negative isolation. The CDR3 is 12 residues long. CDR1 is SGHAT, CDR2 FQDESV, per germline (reference sequence). The rearrangement uses TRBV11-1 and TRBJ2-1, with D unclear. Sample: CD4+ T cells from PBMCs. The source is a human donor in good health. CDR3 sequence reads: CDSSLTKNEQFF. CDR3 sequence (DNA): TGTGACAGCAGCTTAACCAAGAATGAGCAGTTCTTC.